The table lists the clone carrying this T cell receptor beta chain with a count of one. The antigen is unknown. This record belongs to a study of shared clonotypes between healthy human individuals. The assay was immunoSEQ multiplex PCR, and TCRdb's table has in-frame clones only and misses some. The repertoire includes more than 2,000,000 clones, about 92% of them detected once, and over 0.12% sits in the top ten. Germline V gene lookup returns CDR1 SGHNT and CDR2 YYREEE (reference sequence). This CDR3 has 16 amino acids. Trimming took 0 bases from V and 2 from J; bases not matched to a gene: 5. Study-wide findings and caveats: Clonotype sharing among the donors was expected to vary with sequencing depth. Rarefaction revealed incomplete sorted-subset sequencing despite large depth. In this cohort, only blood was sampled, and tissue repertoires likely differ.

The chain recombines TRBV5-4 with TRBJ2-3, with 8 positions matching TRBD2. This sequence was found in a man between 18 and 29 years old in good health. Sequencing used naive CD4+ T cells sorted from blood. Subset: CD45RA+ positively selected. The CDR3 loop is CASSLGLALNTDTQYF. DNA for the CDR3: TGTGCCAGCAGCTTGGGACTAGCGCTGAACACAGATACGCAGTATTTT. Full variable domain (outside the CDR3, taken from reference TRBV5-4 and TRBJ2-3): ETGVTQSPTHLIKTRGQQVTLRCSSQSGHNTVSWYQQALGQGPQFIFQYYREEENGRGNFPPRFSGLQFPNYSSELNVNALELDDSALYLCASSLGLALNTDTQYFGPGTRLTVL.